This T cell receptor (beta chain) was identified in a study of cytomegalovirus exposure and HLA in healthy donors (dated by TCRdb to the late 2010s). General notes on the study: According to an earlier analysis of a few hundred of the donors, about 179 million T cells yielded some 110 million unique TCR beta sequences and about 280 Gb of sequence data. An early release covering approximately 600 HLA-typed donors comprised 250 to 350 gigabases of sequencing data and 65 million to 100 million unique TCR sequences. Class I and class II HLA loci were covered by the typing at four-digit resolution. Donor age, sex, ethnicity and CMV serostatus were compiled alongside the repertoire data. A later genetic analysis took genome-wide SNP genotypes for about three fifths of the 666 donors and used that subset as a discovery cohort. The study was designed to test whether signatures of past pathogen exposure could be identified by cataloging public T cell receptors. The study combined high-throughput TCR immunosequencing, statistical association of individual TCRs with disease status, and machine learning to predict cytomegalovirus infection status. Along with the approximately 700-subject first cohort, a separate validation cohort of over 90 different subjects was used. To study patterns of TCR occurrence, a later analysis re-analyzed previously published TCR beta repertoires from around 660 donors and added high-resolution HLA genotyping. Of the 300 to 500 genotyped donors, 65% to 90% were placed in the genetic ancestry cluster associated with self-reported Caucasian donors. Among around 400 genotyped donors of the cohort, an average of approximately 240,000 unique TCR beta nucleotide sequences was sequenced per donor, of which roughly 17% were non-productive. Rather than using new phenotypic data, the later analysis identified candidate immune exposures from TCR beta sequences and from how often those sequences occurred across donors. The study profiled the T cell repertoires of approximately 700 subjects by immunosequencing and related them to cytomegalovirus serostatus. Typing coverage differed by locus: A, B, C, DRB1 and DQB1 were typed in roughly 620-630 donors, DQA1 in about 500, DPA1 in 606, and DPB1 in just under 490. Roughly five DR-DQ haplotypes were handled as single units for association and clustering because linkage in the cohort was strong. To decide whether each TCR beta V gene segment behaved as functional or pseudogenic, an earlier analysis of fewer than 750 of the donors relied on high-throughput TCR beta sequencing. Every repertoire in the discovery cohort had been generated on one and the same sequencing platform.

In total, just over 650 healthy bone marrow donors made up the cohort. At the time of sampling, all cohort members were nominally healthy, though unrecorded immune exposures were likely present. The donor was CMV seronegative and belonged to the group of roughly 330 seronegative cohort members. A peripheral blood sample was provided by each donor, and peripheral blood mononuclear cells were used for TCR beta sequencing. The Qiagen DNeasy Blood Extraction Kit was used to extract genomic DNA from the blood cell samples. Concerning this clone: The target of this receptor is not known. Per-base quality was not reported, and no clone a single base away is much larger than it.

Trimming takes 7 bases off V and 0 bases off J; junction bases not matched to a gene: 4. As encoded in the germline V gene, CDR1 is MNHEY while CDR2 is SVGAGI. The CDR3, cysteine through phenylalanine, is 14 amino acids long. Only the CDR3 region is kept as DNA, spanning 42 bases read in frame from base 1. The library was obtained by the immunoSEQ multiplex PCR assay. A mixture of 60 forward primers for TCR Vbeta segments and 13 reverse primers for TCR Jbeta segments was used in the multiplex PCR. The CDR3 region of rearranged TCR beta genes was amplified from genomic DNA by a multiplex PCR assay. The amplified TCR beta libraries were sequenced on the Illumina HiSeq System as 87-base-pair reads. The source study handled its data this way. A later analysis counted about 80 million unique TCR beta chains across the 700 or so repertoires, and some 11 million of these chains were shared by at least two donors. Raw reads were error-corrected and collapsed into unique sequences with a nearest-neighbor algorithm that merged closely related sequences to remove PCR and sequencing errors. CDR3 sequences were aligned to IMGT reference sequences to assign V, D and J gene segments. For a sequence to be retained, at least a six-nucleotide match to both a V gene segment and a J gene segment was required. A rearrangement was called productive if the CDR3 had no stop codons and remained in frame with V and J, and every other rearrangement was called non-productive. CDR3 was defined according to IMGT convention as the region running from the second conserved V-encoded cysteine to the conserved J-encoded phenylalanine. In an earlier analysis of around 600 of the donors, sequences lacking an unambiguous match to a single V gene segment were excluded. In an earlier analysis of some 590 of the donors, V segments were called functional above 56.7% productive rearrangements and were called segregating when the between-donor standard deviation exceeded 5%. A statistical classification framework was developed to diagnose cytomegalovirus status using the catalog of TCR beta chain sequences. A later analysis assigned V and J genes by comparing TCR nucleotide sequences with IMGT/GENE-DB human TR gene sequences. Using the TCRdist pipeline, a later analysis assigned CDR3 sequences along with most-parsimonious VDJ recombination scenarios. In a later analysis, each TCR beta chain was defined by its CDR3 amino acid sequence together with its V-gene family, and reads lacking a unique V-gene family were excluded. In a later analysis, fewer than 650 highly shared, low-generation-probability nucleotide sequences were removed to address suspected cross-contamination and a sequencing artifact. In a later analysis, a clonal expansion index was calculated for each public chain from normalized within-repertoire ranks of inferred template counts. In a later analysis, generation probabilities were computed with a VDJ recombination model fitted to out-of-frame rearrangements, and the resulting probabilities were checked against IGoR. In a later analysis, hypergeometric tests were used to score TCR-TCR, TCR-HLA and TCR-CMV co-occurrence, with a repertoire-size bias correction applied to TCR pairs. False discovery rates were estimated in a later analysis by permuting HLA or CMV assignments 20 times. In a later analysis, co-occurring TCRs were grouped with DBSCAN, and TCRdist sequence similarity was added when clustering was performed within HLA-allele-positive subsets. Co-occurrence clustering excluded repertoires with fewer than 30,000 or more than 120,000 public chains, plus five with anomalous nucleotide sharing. TCRdb re-hosts the immuneACCESS table, in-frame sequences only. Its copies lack some clones; in the studies checked, an unresolved V gene accounts for under half of them, and the cause for the rest is not known. From that table come the V and J calls and clone size; the DNA was used to work out D and trimming. The sample data list approximately 300,000 clones, and 75% to 90% of these were observed just once. Roughly 0.31% of the sample is in the top ten clones.

What the research found in general, with its limitations: Broadly in line with IMGT annotations, most TCR beta V segments showed up in productive rearrangements about 87% or about 30% of the time in an earlier analysis of some 590 of the donors. In a later analysis, 15,000 to 20,000 TCR beta sequences were associated with specific HLA alleles at a false discovery rate of 0.05. Presence/absence analyses assumed roughly uniform sequencing depth across donors, an assumption that may not hold. A further reported finding was that TCR beta sequences accurately predicted the HLA-A and HLA-B alleles for most subjects in the first cohort. The only immune exposure information available for the cohort was CMV serostatus. Some 15 rarely observed V segments, including chromosome 9 orphons, were excluded from the earlier analysis of a few hundred of the donors because counts were too low. In a later analysis, most CMV-associated TCR beta chains were found to appear HLA-restricted, with HLA associations seemingly driven largely by CMV exposure. Several of the top co-occurrence clusters appeared to be linked to parvovirus B19, influenza, CMV and Epstein-Barr virus, according to a later analysis. Most TCR sequences were observed very rarely across donors, whereas some public TCRs were present in many individuals. In a later analysis, TCR association rates were found to vary across HLA loci, with the most associated TCRs seen for DRB1 alleles and the fewest for HLA-C alleles. The study gave a list of 150 to 200 TCR beta chains associated with cytomegalovirus. In vitro tests confirmed that a few of the cytomegalovirus-associated TCR beta chains recognize cytomegalovirus antigens. Strong co-occurrence of HLA alleles, especially DR and DQ, made assigning TCR associations to individual alleles difficult. This cohort had only TCR beta chains sequenced, and the lack of alpha or paired-chain data limited which features could be detected. Compared with the approximately 710-donor mean, donors in an Asian-associated ancestry cluster had fewer N-insertions in productive TCRs, according to a later genetic analysis. In a later genetic analysis, a missense DCLRE1C variant was associated with V-gene and J-gene trimming of TCR beta chains, and the association was replicated in an independent cohort. A group of highly shared sequence variants was considered likely to be a technical artifact of the sequencing pipeline. In a later analysis, HLA-associated TCR beta chains showed more clonal expansion and lower generation probabilities than non-associated chains that were equally common. In both the original and validation cohorts, the classifier was reported to diagnose cytomegalovirus status with high specificity and sensitivity. HLA typing was unavailable for some donors at each locus, so association tests used only the typed subset. Because the 87-base-pair reads could not distinguish some IMGT-functional V segments, including TRBV6-2 and TRBV6-3, those segments were excluded. Linkage disequilibrium might explain the correlated functional status among segregating V segments, but an unknown experimental factor could not be ruled out. The authors suggested that the approach could potentially be extended to other disease states and immunological phenotypes.

Sequencing input: PBMCs. The rearrangement joined TRBV6-5 to TRBJ1-1, and TRBD1 matches 8 of the central bases. This TCR came from a girl aged 2-9 years in good health and CMV-seronegative. Read as DNA, the sequence is TGTGCCAGCAACGGACAGGGAATGAACACTGAAGCTTTCTTT. Its protein product is CASNGQGMNTEAFF.